The rows below give T cell receptor beta chains drawn from one sample of a study of T-cell memory formation after mild COVID-19. TCRdb passed the 5' RACE reads through MiXCR, listing each CDR3 protein once. The sample shows 380,000 or so distinct CDR3 sequences, roughly 15% of them seen only once. Sequenced sample: PBMCs or a T cell subset sorted from them (not recorded which). These receptors all come from a man aged 18-30 years who had mild COVID-19 (a few samples of this study predate the infection). Cell type and time point are not known. CDR3s leave out the opening cysteine and the closing phenylalanine or tryptophan.

cdr3_aa,v_call,cdr3_length
ASSPAGDWGYT,TRBV7-9,11
AIRPGTGGNYGYT,TRBV10-3,13
ASSLGQVRAYEQY,TRBV5-1,13
ASSLVWEQY,TRBV11-2,9
ASSANTGETQY,TRBV7-9,11
ASSLAAGVRETQY,TRBV5-4,13
ASSSQKRGGSDTQY,TRBV12-3/TRBV12-4,14
ASSYSILQGGNTIY,TRBV6-5,14
AWSVPGDEQF,TRBV30,10
ASSLGLADTQY,TRBV7-3,11
AISERNNYGYT,TRBV10-3,11
ASSQQVPYSTGVEQY,TRBV4-3,15
ASRTGTGGETQY,TRBV2,12
ASEEGGNTEAF,TRBV12-3/TRBV12-4,11
ASRTGTQETQY,TRBV7-2,11
ASSAFLRVTNTGELF,TRBV7-3,15
ASSLLAGGESDTQY,TRBV4-2,14
ATSREGGATDTQY,TRBV15,13
ASSQGPWQPQH,TRBV14,11
ASSQEVPGQAF,TRBV3-1,11
SVEEGRGGNTDTQY,TRBV29-1,14
ASSSLQGRTEAF,TRBV6-2/TRBV6-3,12
ASSRDRGLSYGYT,TRBV4-3,13
ASRTGTTDTQY,TRBV7-3,11
ASSKPRGVGQVLAKNIQY,TRBV21-1,18
ASSYEYTEAF,TRBV12-3/TRBV12-4,10
ASSLAGLGAAEAF,TRBV3-1,13
ASSASLVTQY,TRBV6-1,10
ASSLAGQNYEQY,TRBV12-3/TRBV12-4,12
SVEVRPADTQY,TRBV29-1,11
ASRSWVAGEETQY,TRBV27,13
ASSLGAGPAGNTIY,TRBV7-8,14
ASRLHSQAATYEQY,TRBV5-1,14
ASRRRPTGTYNEQF,TRBV6-2/TRBV6-3,14
SARDRRDQPQH,TRBV20-1,11
ASSQAGSFGEAF,TRBV4-1,12
ATSRTVQETQY,TRBV15,11
ASSLGRGVYNEQF,TRBV7-8,13